These 27 T cell receptor beta chains came from one sample sequenced in a study of T cell responses to AZD1222 COVID-19 vaccine. This table comes from immunoSEQ multiplex PCR, and its TCRdb copy is limited to in-frame clones, with some not included. The sample includes about 140,000 clones, 80% to 95% of them seen just once. Sequenced here: peripheral blood, sampled 28 days after the second AZD1222 dose. These receptors all come from an adult who received the AZD1222 COVID-19 vaccine.

This chain uses TRBV7-9 with TRBJ2-3; D is perhaps TRBD2 (6 bases). Germline CDR1 reads SEHNR; CDR2 reads FQNEAQ (reference sequence). The V gene lost 5 bases and the J gene lost 3 bases, with 12 bases spanning the gap. The CDR3 has 14 residues. CDR3 in amino acids: CASSPDYSTDTQYF. In DNA form, the CDR3 reads TGTGCCAGCAGCCCGGACTATTCGACAGATACGCAGTATTTT.

The chain carries TRBV10-3 and TRBJ1-2, with a tentative D call TRBD1 (5 bases). Per the germline V gene, CDR1 is ENHRY and CDR2 is SYGVKD. CDR3 size: 15 residues. The V end lost 9 bases, the J end lost 4 bases, and 21 bases lay between the germline ends. The CDR3 bases are TGTGCCATTAAGAAGGACGGGACCGATTTCTATGGCTACACCTTC. Amino acid sequence: CAIKKDGTDFYGYTF.

The V call is TRBV3-1 (or the pseudogene TRBV3-2), the J call TRBJ1-6; D remains unclear. The ends were cut back, 2 bases at V and 8 bases at J, with 13 bases in the middle. The CDR3 covers 15 residues. Looked up from germline, CDR1 is LGHDT and CDR2 is YNNKEL (reference sequence). CDR3 amino acids: CASSQSHGLDSPLHF. DNA of the CDR3: TGTGCCAGCAGCCAAAGTCACGGACTCGATTCACCCCTCCACTTT.

J is TRBJ2-7 and V is TRBV3-1 (or the pseudogene TRBV3-2); 14 nucleotides line up with TRBD2. Unmatched junction bases numbered 3, after V lost 1 base and J lost 4 bases. This CDR3 contains 16 residues. Germline V CDR1 and CDR2: LGHDT, YNNKEL (reference sequence). CDR3 bases: TGTGCCAGCAGCCAAGGGACTAGCGGGGGGATTTACGAGCAGTACTTC. Protein sequence: CASSQGTSGGIYEQYF.

This rearrangement joins TRBV27 to TRBJ1-2; D perhaps matches TRBD1 (5 bases). V lost 0 bases and J lost 0, with 11 bases in between. Germline-derived CDR1 and CDR2 are MNHEY and SMNVEV (reference sequence). CDR3 length: 16 amino acids. CDR3 coding DNA: TGTGCCAGCAGTTTATCGCGGGGGACTACTAACTATGGCTACACCTTC. This sequence encodes CASSLSRGTTNYGYTF.

The J gene is TRBJ1-2, the V gene TRBV12-3 or TRBV12-4; 8 bases are a match to TRBD1. With V trimmed by 6 bases and J by 8 bases, 8 bases remained unmatched. This CDR3 is 13 amino acids long. For the CDR3, the DNA is TGTGCCAGCAGAACCTCAGGGGGCAGGGGCTACACCTTC. This encodes CASRTSGGRGYTF.

The V and J genes are TRBV7-7 and TRBJ2-2; 14 bases are shared with TRBD2. The germline CDR1 and CDR2 sequences are SSHAT and FNYEAQ (reference sequence). CDR3 length: 16 amino acids. V dropped 1 base and J dropped 8; count of bases not matched to a gene: 3. In nucleotides, the CDR3 is TGTGCCAGCAGCTTAGGGGGACTAGCGGGAGCTGGGGAGCTGTTTTTT. Translating it yields CASSLGGLAGAGELFF.

The chain has TRBV24-1 and TRBJ2-2, with TRBD1 matching over 8 bases. CDR3 length: 17 amino acids. CDR1 is KGHDR and CDR2 is SFDVKD in the germline V gene. Losses at the gene ends were 12 bases for V and 1 base for J; bases not matched to a gene: 15. The CDR3: CAPLPGQAKLNTGELFF. Written as DNA, the CDR3 is TGTGCCCCCCTACCGGGACAGGCCAAACTGAACACCGGGGAGCTGTTTTTT.

This clone was seen more than once but under ten times. This chain links TRBV7-9 with TRBJ2-2; D ambiguous. The V end lost 3 bases, the J end lost 4 bases, and 9 bases lay between the germline ends. The germline V gene encodes CDR1 SEHNR and CDR2 FQNEAQ (reference sequence). CDR3 length equals 14 residues. The CDR3: CASSFIGSTGELFF. In DNA, the CDR3 is TGTGCCAGCAGCTTCATTGGCAGCACCGGGGAGCTGTTTTTT.

The V call is TRBV7-8, the J call TRBJ1-2; 7 bases align to TRBD1. The CDR3 has 13 amino acids. V dropped 2 bases and J dropped 6; count of bases not matched to a gene: 3. Germline CDR1 is SGHVS and CDR2 is FQNEAQ. The CDR3 DNA reads as TGTGCCAGCAGCTTACAGGGGGTAAATGGCTACACCTTC. Encoded protein: CASSLQGVNGYTF.

The chain is built from TRBV15 and TRBJ2-1, with 9 bases aligning to TRBD1. The CDR3 runs to 19 residues. Losses at the gene ends were 0 bases for V and 7 bases for J; bases not matched to a gene: 16. Germline V lookup: CDR1 LNHNV, CDR2 YYDKDF (reference sequence). For the CDR3, the DNA is TGTGCCACCAGCAGAGACGGGGGGACCGGGACAGGGATGTTTAATGAGCAGTTCTTC. Residues: CATSRDGGTGTGMFNEQFF.

CDR3 nucleotide sequence: TGTGCCAGCAGCCCCTCACTAGCGGGCTACGAAGGTGATACGCAGTATTTT. Its translation: CASSPSLAGYEGDTQYF. The J gene is TRBJ2-3, the V gene TRBV4-2; 9 bases match TRBD2. This CDR3 region has 17 residues. J was trimmed by 6 bases and V by 4 bases; bases with no gene match: 14. Germline lookup yields CDR1 LGHNA and CDR2 YNFKEQ.

The V call is TRBV14, the J call TRBJ1-4, with D possibly matching TRBD1 (5 bases). Trimming stripped 3 bases from V and 7 bases from J, with 9 bases between. The CDR3 is made up of 13 amino acids. CDR1 SGHDN and CDR2 FVKESK come from the germline V gene. The CDR3, as DNA: TGTGCCAGCAGCCACGGGGGAGTTGAAAAACTGTTTTTT. It is translated as CASSHGGVEKLFF. The full variable domain, its missing parts supplied by reference TRBV14 and TRBJ1-4, is EAGVTQFPSHSVIEKGQTVTLRCDPISGHDNLYWYRRVMGKEIKFLLHFVKESKQDESGMPNNRFLAERTGGTYSTLKVQPAELEDSGVYFCASSHGGVEKLFFGSGTQLSVL.

The CDR3 DNA is TGTGCCAGCAGCCCGATGCGGCTAGCGGCCTACGAGCAGTACTTC. It encodes CASSPMRLAAYEQYF. V usage is TRBV11-2 and J usage is TRBJ2-7; TRBD2 matches at 7 bases. Losses at the gene ends were 5 bases for V and 2 bases for J; bases not matched to a gene: 9. The CDR3 extends over 15 amino acids. Germline V gene data show CDR1 as SGHAT and CDR2 as FQNNGV.

V gene TRBV6-5 combines with J gene TRBJ1-2; D not certain. The CDR3 contains 11 residues. Per germline, CDR1 MNHEY and CDR2 SVGAGI. Between the trimmed V and J ends, which lost 7 bases and 3 bases, there was a span of 6 bases. Written as DNA, the CDR3 is TGTGCCAGCACCCCGGACTATGGCTACACCTTC. This sequence encodes CASTPDYGYTF.

This clone turned up a few times. J is TRBJ1-1 and V is TRBV19; D unresolved. Germline lookup yields CDR1 LNHDA and CDR2 SQIVND (reference sequence). V was clipped by 3 bases and J by 2 bases, with 7 bases between them. The CDR3 is 13 residues long. As DNA, the CDR3 is TGTGCCAGTAGTATTAGGATAAACACTGAAGCTTTCTTT. Residues: CASSIRINTEAFF.

The rearrangement uses TRBV28 and TRBJ2-2; 11 nucleotides match TRBD2. The CDR3 extends over 19 amino acids. The V and J ends lost 5 bases and 2 bases, in that order; junction bases with no gene match: 13. The germline CDR1 and CDR2 sequences are MDHEN and SYDVKM. The chain's CDR3 is CASSVRPSGGRFNTGELFF. The CDR3 DNA follows: TGTGCCAGCAGTGTACGTCCTAGCGGGGGGCGTTTCAACACCGGGGAGCTGTTTTTT.

The V gene is TRBV4-1, the J gene TRBJ2-1; 8 bases align to TRBD2. The CDR3 covers 18 residues. CDR1 MGHRA and CDR2 YSYEKL come from the germline V gene. The V segment lost 2 bases and the J segment 3 bases; nucleotides outside the gene matches: 12. CDR3 nucleotides: TGCGCCAGCAGCCAAACCGCCTTCGCGGGGGGTCTCTACAATGAGCAGTTCTTC. Translating it yields CASSQTAFAGGLYNEQFF.

The chain combines TRBV9 with TRBJ1-3, with TRBD1 matching over 7 bases. After removal of 4 bases from V and 3 bases from J, the junction contained 7 bases not matched to a gene. Germline V gives CDR1 SGDLS, CDR2 YYNGEE. The CDR3 runs 15 residues. The CDR3 nucleotides read TGTGCCAGCAGCCCCGGGACAGCTGTTGGAAACACCATATATTTT. Its protein is CASSPGTAVGNTIYF.

The CDR3 is CASSEQGFEQYF. CDR3 nucleotides: TGTGCCAGCAGTGAGCAGGGGTTCGAGCAGTACTTC. The chain uses TRBV12-3 or TRBV12-4 and TRBJ2-7; possible D gene TRBD1, 6 bases. V was trimmed by 5 bases and J by 6 bases, leaving 11 bases between them. The CDR3 runs to 12 residues.

V gene TRBV5-1 combines with J gene TRBJ2-1; no clear D gene. Germline V CDR1 and CDR2: SGHRS, YFSETQ. The CDR3 sequence is 17 residues long. Trimming took 4 bases from V and 0 from J, leaving 17 bases between them. The CDR3 sequence is CASSDGVGSVSYNEQFF. Written as DNA, the CDR3 is TGCGCCAGCAGCGATGGCGTGGGATCTGTCTCCTACAATGAGCAGTTCTTC. Supplemented by reference TRBV5-1 and TRBJ2-1, the full variable domain reads KAGVTQTPRYLIKTRGQQVTLSCSPISGHRSVSWYQQTPGQGLQFLFEYFSETQRNKGNFPGRFSGRQFSNSRSEMNVSTLELGDSALYLCASSDGVGSVSYNEQFFGPGTRLTVL.

This clone occurred once. The rearrangement uses TRBV3-1 (or the pseudogene TRBV3-2) and TRBJ1-6; the D gene is possibly TRBD1 (5 bases). This CDR3 has 16 amino acids. V lost 3 bases, J lost 4 bases, and 13 bases lay in between. CDR1 is LGHDT, CDR2 YNNKEL, per germline (reference sequence). The CDR3 spells CASSQITGRYNSPLHF. CDR3 DNA: TGTGCCAGCAGCCAGATAACGGGACGGTATAATTCACCCCTCCACTTT.

This clone was picked up one time. V is TRBV5-6 and J is TRBJ2-2, with 8 bases lining up with TRBD2. The CDR3 sequence is 16 residues long. In germline, CDR1 is SGHDT, CDR2 YYEEEE. The ends lost 4 bases at V and 6 bases at J; junction bases unmatched: 11. CDR3 sequence reads: CASSEISGRAPGELFF. The CDR3 nucleotides are TGTGCCAGCAGCGAGATAAGCGGGAGAGCGCCCGGGGAGCTGTTTTTT.

The chain joins TRBV7-9 to TRBJ2-2, with 8 bases matching TRBD1. CDR1 and CDR2 from the germline V gene are SEHNR and FQNEAQ (reference sequence). V dropped 10 bases and J dropped 5; count of bases not matched to a gene: 9. The CDR3 runs 14 residues. For the CDR3, the DNA is TGTGCCAACCAACGGACAGGGAGGACCGGGGAGCTGTTTTTT. Its translation is CANQRTGRTGELFF. Full variable domain (missing parts from reference TRBV7-9 and TRBJ2-2): DTGVSQNPRHKITKRGQNVTFRCDPISEHNRLYWYRQTLGQGPEFLTYFQNEAQLEKSRLLSDRFSAERPKGSFSTLEIQRTEQGDSAMYLCANQRTGRTGELFFGEGSRLTVL.

This clone was recorded once. This chain joins TRBV18 and TRBJ2-1; a weak D match, TRBD1 (5 bases). This CDR3 has 13 amino acids. Germline V gene data show CDR1 as KGHSH and CDR2 as LQKENI. V was clipped by 1 base and J by 4 bases, with 5 bases between them. The CDR3, as DNA: TGTGCCAGCTCACCACAGGGGTACAATGAGCAGTTCTTC. Residues: CASSPQGYNEQFF.

The J gene is TRBJ2-3, the V gene TRBV10-3, with 7 bases lining up with TRBD2. The V gene's germline CDR1 is ENHRY and CDR2 SYGVKD. V shed 3 bases, J shed 2 bases, and the junction held 20 bases outside the gene matches. The CDR3 loop spans 20 amino acids. The CDR3 region has the DNA TGTGCCATCAGTGACCTTTTGGGGGGGAGGGAAGCGGGATTCACAGATACGCAGTATTTT. This translates into CAISDLLGGREAGFTDTQYF.

This clone has a single count. The chain recombines TRBV19 with TRBJ2-2, with D possibly being TRBD1 (5 bases). Trimming pared 3 bases from V and 5 bases from J, leaving 13 bases between. The CDR3 runs 15 residues. Germline values: CDR1 LNHDA, CDR2 SQIVND (reference sequence). The CDR3 DNA reads as TGTGCCAGTAGTATGGGTCAGGGTTGGACCGGGGAGCTGTTTTTT. It is translated as CASSMGQGWTGELFF. Filled out from reference TRBV19 and TRBJ2-2, the complete variable domain reads DGGITQSPKYLFRKEGQNVTLSCEQNLNHDAMYWYRQDPGQGLRLIYYSQIVNDFQKGDIAEGYSVSREKKESFPLTVTSAQKNPTAFYLCASSMGQGWTGELFFGEGSRLTVL.